This T cell receptor beta chain was recorded in a study of metastatic and nonmetastatic thyroid tumors. Study details: Comparison of repertoires was carried out across blood and tumor or nodule tissue from malignant and benign thyroid patients.

All patients were treatment-naive before thyroid surgery. Study processing details: The authors used CDR3 differences across clinicopathological groups to build a distant-metastasis classifier for papillary thyroid cancer. MiXCR reprocessed the PCR reads for TCRdb. The V and J calls and clone size are TCRdb's, not the authors'. In the table there are about 70,000 clones, about 17% of which are singletons. Study-level points and caveats: As reported, TCR beta diversity in blood and tumor was significantly higher in malignant thyroid tumors than in benign nodules.

V was clipped by 6 bases and J by 3 bases; unmatched bases: 8. This CDR3 region has 15 residues. From germline, CDR1 is MNHEY and CDR2 SVGEGT. As to this clone: Its antigen is as yet unknown.

The source is a female donor with papillary thyroid cancer or a benign thyroid nodule (not recorded which). Some clones in this sample may be carry-over from other donors' samples. The sequencing sample was made of blood. This chain uses TRBV6-2 or TRBV6-3 with TRBJ2-3; 8 bases are a match to TRBD1. DNA for the CDR3: TGTGCCAGCAGGCCTGGACAGGGTGGAACAGATACGCAGTATTTT. Translation: CASRPGQGGTDTQYF.